The rows below give T cell receptor beta chains drawn from one sample of a study of blood T cell repertoires in COVID-19. Clones were read by immunoSEQ multiplex PCR, and TCRdb kept only the in-frame ones, dropping some. In the table there are just over 150,000 clones, 90% to 95% of which are singletons. The sample consisted of peripheral blood. The source is a woman between 50 and 59 years old with acute or convalescent COVID-19. The CDR3 runs from the conserved cysteine through the conserved F or W. The D gene is left open where the match is weak. The size entry is marked missing in some rows and otherwise reads once, few, many or a size class.

.	TRBV3-1/TRBV3-2	.	TRBJ2-1	CASSQDGRSEQFF	TGTGCCAGCAGCCAAGATGGGCGTTCGGAGCAGTTCTTC
.	TRBV19	.	TRBJ1-2	CASSPDRELYGYTF	TGTGCCAGTAGTCCCGACAGAGAATTATATGGCTACACCTTC
.	TRBV3-1/TRBV3-2	TRBD2	TRBJ2-5	CASSLLGRSSGGEGETQYF	TGTGCCAGCAGCCTCCTCGGGAGATCGAGCGGGGGTGAGGGAGAGACCCAGTACTTC
few	TRBV28	TRBD2	TRBJ2-1	CASSLSGLASYNEQFF	TGTGCCAGCAGTTTATCGGGACTAGCCAGCTACAATGAGCAGTTCTTC
.	TRBV19	TRBD1	TRBJ1-1	CASSKGQGANRAAEKGAFF	TGTGCCAGTAGTAAGGGACAGGGGGCGAACCGGGCGGCCGAAAAGGGAGCTTTCTTT
.	TRBV28	.	TRBJ2-7	CASSLLAGPAYEQYF	TGTGCCAGCAGTTTACTCGCGGGACCGGCTTACGAGCAGTACTTC
.	TRBV30	.	TRBJ1-2	CAWSRQYGYTF	TGTGCCTGGAGCCGACAGTATGGCTACACCTTC
.	TRBV2	TRBD2	TRBJ2-5	CASSPRIAGVGTQYF	TGTGCCAGCAGTCCCCGGATAGCGGGAGTCGGAACCCAGTACTTC
.	TRBV5-1	.	TRBJ2-7	CASNLGSGSEQYF	TGCGCCAGCAACCTTGGATCAGGGTCCGAGCAGTACTTC
.	TRBV4-3	.	TRBJ2-2	CASSQEGTAGYTGELFF	TGCGCCAGCAGCCAAGAGGGGACAGCGGGCTACACCGGGGAGCTGTTTTTT
.	TRBV19	TRBD1	TRBJ2-5	CASSGTGIRETQYF	TGTGCCAGTAGTGGGACAGGGATACGAGAGACCCAGTACTTC
.	TRBV27	.	TRBJ1-5	CASGPFSSNQPQHF	TGTGCCAGCGGGCCTTTCTCTAGCAATCAGCCCCAGCATTTT
.	TRBV30	.	TRBJ2-7	CASRREYEQYF	TGTGCCTCCCGACGGGAGTACGAGCAGTACTTC
.	TRBV27	.	TRBJ2-1	CASSSDRQSYNEQFF	TGTGCCAGCAGTTCCGACAGGCAGTCCTACAATGAGCAGTTCTTC
.	TRBV7-8	.	TRBJ1-4	CASSLGHSTNEKLFF	TGTGCCAGCAGCTTAGGACACTCAACTAATGAAAAACTGTTTTTT
.	TRBV9	.	TRBJ2-1	CASSPGAGLYNEQFF	TGTGCCAGCAGCCCTGGGGCGGGACTCTACAATGAGCAGTTCTTC
.	TRBV19	TRBD1	TRBJ1-6	CASSMSKWDRGNSPLHF	TGTGCCAGTAGTATGTCTAAATGGGACAGAGGCAATTCACCCCTCCACTTT
.	TRBV4-2	TRBD1	TRBJ1-2	CASSQDLVWTGFNYGYTF	TGTGCCAGCAGCCAAGATCTCGTTTGGACAGGGTTTAACTATGGCTACACCTTC
once	TRBV7-6	TRBD2	TRBJ2-7	CASSSPAPGLARYEQYF	TGTGCCAGCAGCTCCCCCGCCCCGGGACTAGCGCGATACGAGCAGTACTTC
.	TRBV27	TRBD2	TRBJ2-1	CASRLAGINEQFF	TGTGCCAGCAGACTAGCGGGCATCAATGAGCAGTTCTTC
.	TRBV28	.	TRBJ2-3	CASSVSGDTQYF	TGTGCCAGCAGTGTGAGCGGAGATACGCAGTATTTT
.	TRBV28	TRBD2	TRBJ2-3	CASSRRLADTDTQYF	TGTGCCAGCAGTAGACGACTAGCGGACACAGATACGCAGTATTTT
few	TRBV15	TRBD1	TRBJ1-5	CATSRDLDRGSNQPQHF	TGTGCCACCAGCAGAGATCTGGACAGGGGAAGCAATCAGCCCCAGCATTTT
.	TRBV15	.	TRBJ1-6	CATSTDARSPLHF	TGTGCCACCAGCACAGATGCTCGGTCACCCCTCCACTTT
.	TRBV24-1	TRBD2	TRBJ2-3	CATSDLSSGGAGTQYF	TGTGCCACCAGTGATTTATCCAGCGGGGGGGCGGGTACGCAGTATTTT
.	TRBV20-1	TRBD1	TRBJ1-1	CSATDRGRGNTEAFF	TGCAGTGCTACTGACAGGGGGCGAGGGAACACTGAAGCTTTCTTT
.	TRBV19	.	TRBJ2-1	CASSLGYRAGNEQFF	TGTGCCAGTAGTCTAGGGTACCGGGCGGGCAATGAGCAGTTCTTC
once	TRBV9	TRBD1	TRBJ2-1	CASSVEGATYNEQFF	TGTGCCAGCAGCGTAGAGGGGGCGACCTACAATGAGCAGTTCTTC
.	TRBV20-1	TRBD1	TRBJ1-6	CSASLGTGDSPLHF	TGCAGTGCTAGTTTGGGGACAGGGGATTCACCCCTCCACTTT
.	TRBV19	TRBD1	TRBJ1-2	CASSISFRGDYGYTF	TGTGCCAGTAGTATATCATTCAGGGGGGACTATGGCTACACCTTC
.	TRBV7-3	TRBD2	TRBJ2-1	CASSQSGLGNHEQFF	TGTGCCAGCAGCCAATCGGGACTAGGAAATCATGAGCAGTTCTTC
.	TRBV25-1	.	TRBJ2-7	CASSRDKFYEQYF	TGTGCCAGCAGTCGGGACAAGTTTTACGAGCAGTACTTC
.	TRBV2	TRBD1	TRBJ1-1	CASSPGTGAEAFF	TGTGCCAGCAGCCCCGGGACAGGGGCTGAAGCTTTCTTT
.	TRBV6-4	TRBD2	TRBJ2-3	CASSTGTSGDTQYF	TGTGCCAGCAGCACCGGGACTAGCGGAGATACGCAGTATTTT
.	TRBV7-8	.	TRBJ2-1	CASSRGRSSYNEQFF	TGTGCCAGTAGCCGGGGCCGAAGCTCCTACAATGAGCAGTTCTTC
once	TRBV11-2	.	TRBJ1-2	CASSPAGGAKSYGYTF	TGTGCCAGCAGCCCAGCTGGGGGGGCAAAAAGCTATGGCTACACCTTC
.	TRBV2	.	TRBJ2-3	CASSVPSSTDTQYF	TGTGCCAGCAGTGTTCCTAGCAGCACAGATACGCAGTATTTT
.	TRBV14	.	TRBJ1-1	CASSQDRRGSTEAFF	TGTGCCAGCAGCCAAGATCGGAGGGGTAGCACTGAAGCTTTCTTT
.	TRBV30	TRBD2	TRBJ2-5	CAWGHGTSGQETQYF	TGTGCCTGGGGACACGGAACTAGCGGCCAAGAGACCCAGTACTTC
.	TRBV2	TRBD1	TRBJ2-5	CARSLRDSQETQYF	TGTGCCAGATCTCTACGGGACAGCCAAGAGACCCAGTACTTC
.	TRBV6-6	TRBD1	TRBJ2-5	CASNSLQGARETQYF	TGTGCCAGCAATAGCCTACAGGGGGCAAGGGAGACCCAGTACTTC
once	TRBV28	.	TRBJ2-7	CASSSRKQGSNEQYF	TGTGCCAGCAGTTCCAGGAAGCAGGGAAGCAACGAGCAGTACTTC
.	TRBV13	.	TRBJ1-1	CASSLSEDRWTEAFF	TGTGCCAGCAGCTTATCGGAGGACCGGTGGACTGAAGCTTTCTTT
.	TRBV6-5	TRBD1	TRBJ1-2	CASSYSKTGVVYGYTF	TGTGCCAGCAGTTACTCGAAGACAGGGGTGGTTTATGGCTACACCTTC
.	TRBV24-1	TRBD1	TRBJ1-2	CATSAPGRTGAGYTF	TGTGCCACCAGCGCCCCGGGGCGGACAGGGGCTGGCTACACCTTC
.	TRBV19	TRBD1	TRBJ2-3	CASSLGQGALTDTQYF	TGTGCCAGTAGCCTGGGACAGGGGGCTCTCACAGATACGCAGTATTTT
.	TRBV3-1/TRBV3-2	TRBD2	TRBJ2-2	CASSQERSGGFSGELFF	TGTGCCAGCAGCCAAGAAAGAAGCGGGGGTTTTTCCGGGGAGCTGTTTTTT
.	TRBV28	.	TRBJ1-6	CASSTYHREGANSPLHF	TGTGCCAGCAGTACCTACCACAGAGAGGGTGCCAATTCACCCCTCCACTTT
.	TRBV3-1/TRBV3-2	.	TRBJ1-2	CASSQDRGGYGYTF	TGTGCCAGCAGCCAAGACAGGGGTGGCTATGGCTACACCTTC